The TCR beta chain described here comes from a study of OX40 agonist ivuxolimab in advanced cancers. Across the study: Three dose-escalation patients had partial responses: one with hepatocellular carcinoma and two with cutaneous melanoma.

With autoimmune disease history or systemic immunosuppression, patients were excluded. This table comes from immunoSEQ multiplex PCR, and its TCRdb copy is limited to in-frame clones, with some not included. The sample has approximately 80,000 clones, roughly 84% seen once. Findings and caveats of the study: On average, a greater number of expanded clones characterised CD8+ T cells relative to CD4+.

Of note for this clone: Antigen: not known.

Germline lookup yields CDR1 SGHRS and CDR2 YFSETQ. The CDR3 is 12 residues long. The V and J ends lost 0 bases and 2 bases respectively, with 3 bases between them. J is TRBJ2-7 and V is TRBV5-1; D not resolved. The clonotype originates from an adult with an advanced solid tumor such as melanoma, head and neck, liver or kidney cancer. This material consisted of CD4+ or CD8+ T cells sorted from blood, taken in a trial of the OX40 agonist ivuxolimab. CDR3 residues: CASSLGAYEQYF. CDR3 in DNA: TGCGCCAGCAGCTTGGGGGCCTACGAGCAGTACTTC.